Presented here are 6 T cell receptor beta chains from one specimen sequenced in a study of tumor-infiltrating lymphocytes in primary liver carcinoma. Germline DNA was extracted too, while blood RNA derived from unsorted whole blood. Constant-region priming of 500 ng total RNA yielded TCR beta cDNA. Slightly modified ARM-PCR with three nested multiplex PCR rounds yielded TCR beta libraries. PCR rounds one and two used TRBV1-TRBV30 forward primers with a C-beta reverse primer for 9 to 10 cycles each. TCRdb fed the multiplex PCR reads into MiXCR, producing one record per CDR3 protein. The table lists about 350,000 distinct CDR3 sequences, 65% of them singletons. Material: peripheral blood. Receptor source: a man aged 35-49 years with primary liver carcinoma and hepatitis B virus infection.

The CDR3, as DNA: TGTGCCAGCAGCTACCCAGGGCCGAACACTGAAGCTTTCTTT. Its translation is CASSYPGPNTEAFF. The J gene is TRBJ1-1, the V gene TRBV6-2 or TRBV6-3; a possible D gene is TRBD1 (5 bases). V lost 6 bases and J 1 base, leaving 12 bases between the germline ends. Per the germline V gene, CDR1 is MNHEY and CDR2 is SVGEGT. The CDR3 is 14 amino acids.

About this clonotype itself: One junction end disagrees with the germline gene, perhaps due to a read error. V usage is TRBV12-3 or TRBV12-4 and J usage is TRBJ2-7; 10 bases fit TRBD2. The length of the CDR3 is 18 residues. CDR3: CVSSFRASGSYGSYEQYF. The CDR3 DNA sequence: TGTGTCAGCAGTTTTCGTGCTAGCGGGAGTTATGGTTCCTACGAGCAGTACTTC.

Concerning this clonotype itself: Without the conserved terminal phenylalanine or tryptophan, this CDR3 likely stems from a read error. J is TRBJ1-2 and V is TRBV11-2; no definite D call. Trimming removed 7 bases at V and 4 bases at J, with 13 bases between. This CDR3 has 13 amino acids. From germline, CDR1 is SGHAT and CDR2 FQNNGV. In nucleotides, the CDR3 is TGTGCCAGCAACTTCGTAGAGATCTATGGCTACACCTTA. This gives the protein CASNFVEIYGYTL.

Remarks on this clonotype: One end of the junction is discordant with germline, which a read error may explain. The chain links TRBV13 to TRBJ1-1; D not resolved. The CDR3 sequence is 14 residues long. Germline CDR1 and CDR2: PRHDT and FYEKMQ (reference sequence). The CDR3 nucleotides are TGTGCCAGCAGCTTAGGGAGGAAGGGCACTGACGCTTCCTTT. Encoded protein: CASSLGRKGTDASF.

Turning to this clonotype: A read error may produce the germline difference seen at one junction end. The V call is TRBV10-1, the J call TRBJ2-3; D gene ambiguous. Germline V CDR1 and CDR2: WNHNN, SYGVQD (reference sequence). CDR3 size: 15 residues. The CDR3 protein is CASSESRPGTDTQYF. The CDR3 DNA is TGTGCCAGCAGTGAGTCCAGGCCGGGCACAGATACGCAGTATTTT.

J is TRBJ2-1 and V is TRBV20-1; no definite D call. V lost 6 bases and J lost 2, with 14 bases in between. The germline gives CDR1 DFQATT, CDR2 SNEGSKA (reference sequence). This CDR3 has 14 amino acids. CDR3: CSAQVTGAYNEQFF. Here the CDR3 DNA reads TGCAGTGCCCAGGTGACTGGAGCCTACAATGAGCAGTTCTTC.